A selection of T cell receptor beta chains follows, all from one sample in a study of blood T cell repertoires in COVID-19. Data came from immunoSEQ multiplex PCR; TCRdb stores just in-frame clones and leaves some out. The sample shows roughly 250,000 clones, 86% of them seen only once. Material: peripheral blood. The receptors were gathered from a woman in her twenties or thirties with COVID-19, enrolled during active disease. Both conserved end residues are part of each CDR3. The D gene is left open where the match is weak. Not every row has a clone size; where given, it reads once, few, many or a size class.

d_call: TRBD1; j_call: TRBJ1-2; cdr3_length: 14; clone_size: -; v_call: TRBV19; cdr3_aa: CASSIADRVHGYTF; cdr3_nt: TGTGCCAGTAGTATAGCGGACAGGGTCCATGGCTACACCTTC
d_call: TRBD1; j_call: TRBJ2-1; cdr3_length: 16; clone_size: -; v_call: TRBV9; cdr3_aa: CASSRTGTGGVNEQFF; cdr3_nt: TGTGCCAGCAGCAGAACCGGGACAGGGGGCGTAAATGAGCAGTTCTTC
d_call: -; j_call: TRBJ1-5; cdr3_length: 12; clone_size: -; v_call: TRBV27; cdr3_aa: CASTSGNQPQHF; cdr3_nt: TGTGCCAGCACTTCGGGGAATCAGCCCCAGCATTTT
d_call: -; j_call: TRBJ2-7; cdr3_length: 12; clone_size: once; v_call: TRBV23-1; cdr3_aa: CASSRASYEQYF; cdr3_nt: TGCGCCAGTTCCAGGGCCTCCTACGAGCAGTACTTC
d_call: -; j_call: TRBJ2-5; cdr3_length: 13; clone_size: -; v_call: TRBV27; cdr3_aa: CASSLSRQETQYF; cdr3_nt: TGTGCCAGCAGTTTATCGAGGCAAGAGACCCAGTACTTC
d_call: TRBD1; j_call: TRBJ2-7; cdr3_length: 14; clone_size: -; v_call: TRBV27; cdr3_aa: CASSFGTGVHEQYF; cdr3_nt: TGTGCCAGCAGTTTTGGGACAGGGGTCCACGAGCAGTACTTC
d_call: TRBD1; j_call: TRBJ1-1; cdr3_length: 14; clone_size: -; v_call: TRBV24-1; cdr3_aa: CATSDGQGGTEAFF; cdr3_nt: TGTGCCACCAGTGATGGACAGGGAGGGACTGAAGCTTTCTTT
d_call: -; j_call: TRBJ1-5; cdr3_length: 15; clone_size: -; v_call: TRBV19; cdr3_aa: CASSISGTSNQPQHF; cdr3_nt: TGTGCCAGTAGTATTTCAGGTACTAGCAATCAGCCCCAGCATTTT
d_call: -; j_call: TRBJ1-1; cdr3_length: 13; clone_size: -; v_call: TRBV19; cdr3_aa: CASSRTPNTEAFF; cdr3_nt: TGTGCCAGTAGCAGGACACCGAACACTGAAGCTTTCTTT
d_call: TRBD1; j_call: TRBJ1-5; cdr3_length: 13; clone_size: -; v_call: TRBV6-5; cdr3_aa: CASRRQGNQPQHF; cdr3_nt: TGTGCCAGCAGGAGACAGGGTAATCAGCCCCAGCATTTT
d_call: -; j_call: TRBJ2-7; cdr3_length: 13; clone_size: -; v_call: TRBV6-1; cdr3_aa: CASRADFSYEQYF; cdr3_nt: TGTGCCAGCAGAGCGGACTTTTCCTACGAGCAGTACTTC
d_call: -; j_call: TRBJ2-1; cdr3_length: 13; clone_size: -; v_call: TRBV6-2/TRBV6-3; cdr3_aa: CASSPVFYNEQFF; cdr3_nt: TGTGCCAGCAGTCCCGTATTCTACAATGAGCAGTTCTTC
d_call: -; j_call: TRBJ1-2; cdr3_length: 13; clone_size: few; v_call: TRBV18; cdr3_aa: CASSQLQTDGYTF; cdr3_nt: TGTGCCAGCTCACAGCTCCAAACGGATGGCTACACCTTC